This is a list of T cell receptor beta chains from one sample in a study of OX40 agonist ivuxolimab in advanced cancers. Repertoires were generated with immunoSEQ multiplex PCR, while TCRdb's copy carries only in-frame clones and drops some. This table holds 50,000 to 65,000 clones, around nine tenths found once. The material sequenced was CD4+ or CD8+ T cells sorted from blood, taken in a trial of the OX40 agonist ivuxolimab. The source of these receptors is an adult with an advanced solid tumor such as melanoma, head and neck, liver or kidney cancer. Each CDR3 is given with its conserved first and last residue. A D gene is named only where the DNA matches it firmly. Expanded clones are given a class, and other clones once, few, many or no size at all.

v_gene	abundance	j_gene	d_gene	CDR3aa	CDR3nt
TRBV6-1	once	TRBJ1-3	.	CASSPAGLSGNTIYF	TGTGCCAGCAGCCCCGCGGGACTCTCTGGAAACACCATATATTTT
TRBV28	.	TRBJ2-6	.	CASGGGAASGANVLTF	TGTGCCAGCGGAGGCGGGGCAGCCTCTGGGGCCAACGTCCTGACTTTC
TRBV7-6	once	TRBJ2-5	.	CASSLGNQETQYF	TGTGCCAGCAGCTTAGGAAACCAAGAGACCCAGTACTTC
TRBV5-1	.	TRBJ2-4	.	CASSFDSGLDIQYF	TGCGCCAGCAGCTTCGATAGTGGTTTGGACATTCAGTACTTC
TRBV5-1	.	TRBJ2-7	.	CASSLGVAVMGIYYEQYF	TGCGCCAGCAGCTTGGGGGTAGCGGTGATGGGAATATACTACGAGCAGTACTTC
TRBV27	.	TRBJ2-3	TRBD2	CASRRGSGRGSTDTQYF	TGTGCCAGCAGGAGAGGTAGCGGGAGAGGGAGCACAGATACGCAGTATTTT
TRBV2	.	TRBJ1-4	.	CASSRTEPNEKLFF	TGTGCCAGCAGTCGGACAGAACCTAATGAAAAACTGTTTTTT
TRBV27	.	TRBJ2-7	TRBD1	CASRIGQGPYEQYF	TGTGCCAGCAGAATTGGACAGGGTCCCTACGAGCAGTACTTC
TRBV5-1	.	TRBJ2-1	TRBD2	CASSLPQLAAYNEQFF	TGCGCCAGCAGCTTACCCCAACTAGCGGCCTACAATGAGCAGTTCTTC
TRBV13	.	TRBJ2-3	TRBD2	CASSSGTSGWGDTQYF	TGTGCCAGCAGCTCGGGGACTAGCGGATGGGGAGATACGCAGTATTTT
TRBV7-2	.	TRBJ2-1	.	CASSLGPRDEQFF	TGTGCCAGCAGCTTGGGCCCTCGGGATGAGCAGTTCTTC
TRBV6-5	.	TRBJ1-2	TRBD1	CASSYSSGQGYGYTF	TGTGCCAGCAGTTACTCTTCGGGACAGGGGTATGGCTACACCTTC
TRBV7-8	.	TRBJ1-1	.	CASSGRDPYTEAFF	TGTGCCAGCAGCGGCAGGGATCCCTACACTGAAGCTTTCTTT